Included here is one TCR beta chain sequence, with context. Its antigen remains unknown. The same CDR3 arises from other DNA sequences in this sample as well. This sample is part of a study of beta chain features in type 1 diabetes. Study summary: Sorted cells from all samples, numbering some 99,000,000, were examined. Study results and caveats: It was not settled here whether HLA type affects TCRB rearrangement. When VDJ junctions were examined, type 1 diabetes patients showed fewer insertions and more deletions.

Every isolated RNA sample was fully reverse transcribed, so sequencing captured expressed TCRB transcripts. Assay used: immunoSEQ multiplex PCR; TCRdb lists only in-frame clones, some missing. This table holds about half a million clones, around 28% found once. CD4+ naive, central memory, regulatory and stem cell-like memory subsets were isolated by sorting on CD45RO/CCR7/CD25/CD127/CD95/CD27. Germline CDR1 SQVTM, CDR2 ANQGSEA. V was cut by 3 bases and J by 2 bases, with 11 bases left in between. This CDR3 contains 14 residues. The clonotype was recovered from a young man in good health. The genes are TRBV29-1 and TRBJ2-1; D gene unclear. Specimen: naive CD4+ T cells from blood. This CDR3 reads CSVDGIGPYNEQFF. The DNA for the CDR3 is TGCAGCGTTGATGGTATAGGGCCCTACAATGAGCAGTTCTTC.